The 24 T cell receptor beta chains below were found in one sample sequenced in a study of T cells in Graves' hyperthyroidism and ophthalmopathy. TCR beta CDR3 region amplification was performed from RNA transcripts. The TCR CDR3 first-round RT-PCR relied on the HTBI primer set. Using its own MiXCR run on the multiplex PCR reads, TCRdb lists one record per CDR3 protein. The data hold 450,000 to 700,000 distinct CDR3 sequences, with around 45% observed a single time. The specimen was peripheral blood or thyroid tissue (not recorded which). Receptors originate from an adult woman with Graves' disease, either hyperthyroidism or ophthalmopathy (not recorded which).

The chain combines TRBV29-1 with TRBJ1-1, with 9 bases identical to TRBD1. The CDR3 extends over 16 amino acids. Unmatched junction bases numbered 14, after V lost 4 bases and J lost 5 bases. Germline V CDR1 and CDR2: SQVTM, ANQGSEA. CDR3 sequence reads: CSVGLPGTGTITEAFF. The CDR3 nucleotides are TGCAGCGTTGGTCTCCCCGGGACAGGGACGATTACTGAAGCTTTCTTT.

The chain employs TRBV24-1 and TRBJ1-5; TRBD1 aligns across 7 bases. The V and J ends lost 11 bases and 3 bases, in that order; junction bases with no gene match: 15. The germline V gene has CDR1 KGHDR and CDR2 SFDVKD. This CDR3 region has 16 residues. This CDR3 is CASSPGQGGFNQPQHF. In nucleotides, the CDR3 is TGTGCCAGCTCACCCGGCCAGGGGGGATTCAATCAGCCCCAGCATTTT.

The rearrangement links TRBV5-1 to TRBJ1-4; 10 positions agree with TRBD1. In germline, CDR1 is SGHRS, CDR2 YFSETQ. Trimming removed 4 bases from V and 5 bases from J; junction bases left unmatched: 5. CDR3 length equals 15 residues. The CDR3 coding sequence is TGCGCCAGCAGCCGCTGGACAGGGGGGAATGAAAAACTGTTTTTT. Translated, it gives CASSRWTGGNEKLFF.

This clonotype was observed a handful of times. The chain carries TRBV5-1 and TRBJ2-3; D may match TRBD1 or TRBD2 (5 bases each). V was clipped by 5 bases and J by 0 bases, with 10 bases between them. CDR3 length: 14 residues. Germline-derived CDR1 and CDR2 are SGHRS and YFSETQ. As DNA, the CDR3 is TGCGCCAGCAGTTGGGACCCTAGCACAGATACGCAGTATTTT. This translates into CASSWDPSTDTQYF. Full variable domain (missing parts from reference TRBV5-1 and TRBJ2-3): KAGVTQTPRYLIKTRGQQVTLSCSPISGHRSVSWYQQTPGQGLQFLFEYFSETQRNKGNFPGRFSGRQFSNSRSEMNVSTLELGDSALYLCASSWDPSTDTQYFGPGTRLTVL.

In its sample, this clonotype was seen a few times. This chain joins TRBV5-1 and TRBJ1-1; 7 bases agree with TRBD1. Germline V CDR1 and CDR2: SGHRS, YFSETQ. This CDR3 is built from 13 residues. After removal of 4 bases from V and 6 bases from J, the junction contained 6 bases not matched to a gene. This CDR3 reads CASSVDRVAEAFF. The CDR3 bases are TGCGCCAGCAGCGTCGACAGGGTGGCTGAAGCTTTCTTT.

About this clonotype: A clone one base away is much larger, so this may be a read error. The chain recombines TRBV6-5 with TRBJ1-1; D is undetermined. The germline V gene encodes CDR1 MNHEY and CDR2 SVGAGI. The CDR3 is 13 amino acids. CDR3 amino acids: CARWIPANTEALF. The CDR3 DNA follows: TGTGCCAGGTGGATTCCCGCGAACACTGAAGCTCTCTTT.

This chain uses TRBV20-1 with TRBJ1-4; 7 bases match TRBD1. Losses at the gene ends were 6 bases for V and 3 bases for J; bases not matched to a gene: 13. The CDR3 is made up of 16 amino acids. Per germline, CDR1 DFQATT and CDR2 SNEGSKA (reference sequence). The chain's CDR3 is CSAPGLAGTANEKLFF. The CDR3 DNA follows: TGCAGTGCGCCGGGACTAGCGGGGACAGCTAATGAAAAACTGTTTTTT.

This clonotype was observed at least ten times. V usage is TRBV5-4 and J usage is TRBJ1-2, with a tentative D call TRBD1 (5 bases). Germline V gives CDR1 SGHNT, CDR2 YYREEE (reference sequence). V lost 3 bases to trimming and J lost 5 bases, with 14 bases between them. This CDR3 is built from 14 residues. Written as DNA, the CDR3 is TGTGCCAGCAGCTCTGGACAATCCGAATATGGCTACACCTTC. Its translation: CASSSGQSEYGYTF.

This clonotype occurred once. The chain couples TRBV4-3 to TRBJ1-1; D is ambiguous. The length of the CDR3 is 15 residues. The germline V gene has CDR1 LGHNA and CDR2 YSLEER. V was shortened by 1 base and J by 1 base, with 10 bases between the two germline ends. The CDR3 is CASSQVIPGNTEAFF. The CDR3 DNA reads TGCGCCAGCAGCCAAGTCATACCAGGGAACACTGAAGCTTTCTTT.

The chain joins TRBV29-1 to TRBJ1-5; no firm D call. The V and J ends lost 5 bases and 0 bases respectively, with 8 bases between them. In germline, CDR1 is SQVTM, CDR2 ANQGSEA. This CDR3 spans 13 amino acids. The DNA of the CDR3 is TGCAGCGTTCTCGTTGATAGCAATCAGCCCCAGCATTTT. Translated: CSVLVDSNQPQHF.

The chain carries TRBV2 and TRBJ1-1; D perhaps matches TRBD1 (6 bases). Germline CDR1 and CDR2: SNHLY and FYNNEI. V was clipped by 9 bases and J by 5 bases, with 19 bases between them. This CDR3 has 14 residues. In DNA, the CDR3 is TGTGCCAGTAACTCGGGGGGCGTGGGTACTGAAGCTTTCTTT. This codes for CASNSGGVGTEAFF.

Here the CDR3 reads CSVARDAYEQYF. DNA for the CDR3: TGCAGCGTTGCGCGGGACGCCTACGAGCAGTACTTC. The V and J genes are TRBV29-1 and TRBJ2-7; D is possibly TRBD2 (6 bases). Trimming shortened V by 4 bases and J by 2 bases, and 9 bases separated the two germline ends. This CDR3 has 12 amino acids. Germline V gene sequence: CDR1 SQVTM, CDR2 ANQGSEA.

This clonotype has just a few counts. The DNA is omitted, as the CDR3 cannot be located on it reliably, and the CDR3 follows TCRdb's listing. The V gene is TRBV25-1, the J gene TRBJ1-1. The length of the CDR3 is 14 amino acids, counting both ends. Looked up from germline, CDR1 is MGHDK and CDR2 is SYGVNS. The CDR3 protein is CACSARKSNTEAFF.

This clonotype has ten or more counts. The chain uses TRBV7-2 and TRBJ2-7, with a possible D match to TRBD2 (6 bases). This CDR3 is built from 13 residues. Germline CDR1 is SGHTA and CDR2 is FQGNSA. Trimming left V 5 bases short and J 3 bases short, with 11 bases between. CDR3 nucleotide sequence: TGTGCCAGCAGCGGAATCGGGGGCTACGAGCAGTACTTC. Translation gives CASSGIGGYEQYF.

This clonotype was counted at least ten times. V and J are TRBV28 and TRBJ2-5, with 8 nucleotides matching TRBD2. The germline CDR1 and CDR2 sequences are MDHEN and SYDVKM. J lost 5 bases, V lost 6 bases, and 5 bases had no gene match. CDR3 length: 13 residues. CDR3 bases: TGTGCCAGCAGCGGGAGGGCCCTGGAGACCCAGTACTTC. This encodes CASSGRALETQYF.

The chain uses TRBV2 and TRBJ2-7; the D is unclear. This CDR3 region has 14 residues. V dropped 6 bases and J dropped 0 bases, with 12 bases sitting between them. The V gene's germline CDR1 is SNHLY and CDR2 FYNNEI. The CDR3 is CASSGPSNSYEQYF. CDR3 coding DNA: TGTGCCAGCAGCGGTCCATCGAACTCCTACGAGCAGTACTTC.

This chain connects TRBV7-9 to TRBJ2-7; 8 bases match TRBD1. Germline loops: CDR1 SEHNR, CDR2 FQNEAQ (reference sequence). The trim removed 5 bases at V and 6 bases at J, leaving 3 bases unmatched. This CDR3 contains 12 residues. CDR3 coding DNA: TGTGCCAGCAGCGAGGACAGGGTCGAGCAGTACTTC. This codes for CASSEDRVEQYF.

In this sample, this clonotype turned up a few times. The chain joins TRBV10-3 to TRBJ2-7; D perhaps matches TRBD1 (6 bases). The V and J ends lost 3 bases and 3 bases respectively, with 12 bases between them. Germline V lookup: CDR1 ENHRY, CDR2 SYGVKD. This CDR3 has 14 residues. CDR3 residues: CAISDNQGYYEQYF. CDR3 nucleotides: TGTGCCATCAGTGATAATCAGGGGTACTACGAGCAGTACTTC.

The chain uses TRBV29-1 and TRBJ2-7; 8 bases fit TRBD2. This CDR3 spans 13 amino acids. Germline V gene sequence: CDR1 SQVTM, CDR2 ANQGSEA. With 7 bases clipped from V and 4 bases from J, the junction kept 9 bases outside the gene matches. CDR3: CSGAGSGSYEQYF. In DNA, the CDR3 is TGCAGCGGCGCGGGGAGCGGGAGTTACGAGCAGTACTTC.

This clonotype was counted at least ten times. The chain's CDR3 is CASSLGSGTRDTEAFF. As DNA, the CDR3 is TGTGCCAGCAGCTTAGGGTCCGGGACAAGGGACACTGAAGCTTTCTTT. This chain uses TRBV7-9 with TRBJ1-1, with D perhaps TRBD1 (6 bases). Germline values: CDR1 SEHNR, CDR2 FQNEAQ (reference sequence). Trimming shortened V by 1 base and J by 3 bases, and 15 bases separated the two germline ends. The CDR3 is made up of 16 amino acids.

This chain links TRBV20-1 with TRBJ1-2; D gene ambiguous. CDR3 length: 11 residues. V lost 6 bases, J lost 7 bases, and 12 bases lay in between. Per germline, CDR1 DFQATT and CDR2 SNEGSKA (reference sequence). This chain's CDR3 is CSAALGSGYTF. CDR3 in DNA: TGCAGTGCGGCACTGGGTTCTGGCTACACCTTC.

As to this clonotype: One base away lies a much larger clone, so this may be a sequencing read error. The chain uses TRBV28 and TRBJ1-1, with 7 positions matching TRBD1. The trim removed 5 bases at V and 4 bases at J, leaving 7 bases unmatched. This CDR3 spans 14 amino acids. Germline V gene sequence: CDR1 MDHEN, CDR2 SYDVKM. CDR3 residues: CASSDRVSGTEAFF. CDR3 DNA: TGTGCCAGCAGTGACAGGGTATCCGGCACTGAAGCTTTCTTT.

CDR3 nucleotide sequence: TGCGCCAGCAGCCAGAGACCCTTGGGGGCCTTTAATGAAAAACTGTTTTTT. It is translated as CASSQRPLGAFNEKLFF. J is TRBJ1-4 and V is TRBV4-1, with D maybe TRBD1 (6 bases). Trimming took 3 bases from V and 4 from J, leaving 18 bases between them. This CDR3 is 17 amino acids long. Germline assignment: CDR1 MGHRA and CDR2 YSYEKL.

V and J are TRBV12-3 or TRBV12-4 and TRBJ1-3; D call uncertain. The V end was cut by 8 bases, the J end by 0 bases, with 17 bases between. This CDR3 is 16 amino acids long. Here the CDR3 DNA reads TGTGCCAGCTCACCAAATGGACCTCTCTCTGGAAACACCATATATTTT. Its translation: CASSPNGPLSGNTIYF.